These 8 T cell receptor beta chains share one sample of origin, sequenced in a study of regulatory T cells in long-lasting Graves disease. CDR3-region Arm-PCR and iRepertoire HTBI primers produced the TCR beta libraries. MiXCR, run by TCRdb on the multiplex PCR reads, gives a single entry per CDR3 protein. In the table there are 560,000 or so distinct CDR3 sequences, 15% to 20% of which are singletons. Sample time point: newly diagnosed GD, antithyroid drugs for less than 3 months. With RNA extracted from PBMCs as input, the TCR library was made. A further study also used this sample, focusing on T cells in Graves' hyperthyroidism and ophthalmopathy.

The sample here was peripheral blood mononuclear cells (PBMCs), taken at new diagnosis, from a patient treated with antithyroid drugs. The receptors derive from a young man with Graves disease.

Comments on this clonotype: A junction boundary mismatches the germline segment, possibly from a read error. The CDR3 nucleotides are TGTGCCAGCAGCGGCCAGGGACTAGCGGGAGGGCAGGGGGAGACCCAGTGCTTC. This encodes CASSGQGLAGGQGETQCF. This sequence joins TRBV7-2 and TRBJ2-5; 16 nucleotides match TRBD2. CDR3 length: 18 amino acids. Per germline, CDR1 SGHTA and CDR2 FQGNSA.

The sample holds many counts of this clonotype. The genes are TRBV24-1 and TRBJ2-1; TRBD2 matches at 7 bases. The CDR3 covers 16 residues. Trimming cost V 7 bases and J 3 bases; bases outside gene matches: 11. Germline V CDR1 and CDR2: KGHDR, SFDVKD. The CDR3 sequence: CATRGGAGADYNEQFF. CDR3 nucleotide sequence: TGTGCCACCAGGGGAGGTGCGGGAGCGGACTACAATGAGCAGTTCTTC.

This clonotype was found many times. The chain uses TRBV7-3 and TRBJ2-3; perhaps TRBD1 as D (6 bases). Between the trimmed V and J ends, which lost 3 bases and 4 bases, there was a span of 14 bases. The V gene's germline CDR1 is SGHTA and CDR2 FQGTGA. This CDR3 is 15 amino acids long. The CDR3 is CASSFFVGAPDTQYF. CDR3 DNA: TGTGCCAGCAGCTTTTTTGTGGGGGCCCCAGATACGCAGTATTTT.

This clonotype occurred once. The conserved phenylalanine or tryptophan normally closing the CDR3 is absent here, so this likely arose from a read error. The genes are TRBV27 and TRBJ1-6, with D maybe TRBD1 (5 bases). CDR1 is MNHEY and CDR2 is SMNVEV in the germline V gene (reference sequence). This CDR3 is built from 17 residues. The V end was cut by 7 bases, the J end by 7 bases, with 23 bases between. CDR3 DNA sequence: TGTGCCAGCACCTTGCCGGGTAGCGGGGCCGGGAATTCACCCCTCCACTCT. This codes for CASTLPGSGAGNSPLHS.

This clonotype was observed at least ten times. The chain employs TRBV19 and TRBJ2-7, with D possibly matching TRBD1 (6 bases). Germline-derived CDR1 and CDR2 are LNHDA and SQIVND (reference sequence). The CDR3 totals 15 residues. V was pared by 3 bases and J by 0 bases, with 12 bases between. The DNA for the CDR3 is TGTGCCAGTAGTATGAAGCTGGACAGCTCCTACGAGCAGTACTTC. Protein: CASSMKLDSSYEQYF.

This clonotype appeared many times. The CDR3 DNA sequence: TGTGCCAGCAGTTACCGGGGGGGTAGCGGCTACGAGCAGTACTTC. It is translated as CASSYRGGSGYEQYF. The genes are TRBV6-5 and TRBJ2-7; the match to TRBD2 covers 8 bases. The CDR3 is 15 residues long. With 2 bases clipped from V and 3 bases from J, the junction kept 6 bases outside the gene matches. The germline V gene encodes CDR1 MNHEY and CDR2 SVGAGI.

The sample holds a few counts of this clonotype. V usage is TRBV11-2 and J usage is TRBJ2-1; the match to TRBD2 covers 9 bases. The CDR3 is made up of 15 amino acids. V trimming: 2 bases; J trimming: 10 bases; junction bases outside the gene matches: 9. In germline, CDR1 is SGHAT, CDR2 FQNNGV. The CDR3 nucleotides are TGTGCCAGCAGCTTAAATAGCGGGAGCCTGCACGAGCAGTTCTTC. Protein: CASSLNSGSLHEQFF.

Turning to this clonotype: Germline is not matched at one junction end, which may reflect a read error. The chain combines TRBV7-9 with TRBJ1-1; tentatively, D is TRBD1 (6 bases). Germline-derived CDR1 and CDR2 are SEHNR and FQNEAQ (reference sequence). This CDR3 region has 14 residues. The DNA for the CDR3 is TGTGCCAGCGGCTTCAGACAGGAGAACACTGAAGCTTTCTTT. Residues: CASGFRQENTEAFF.